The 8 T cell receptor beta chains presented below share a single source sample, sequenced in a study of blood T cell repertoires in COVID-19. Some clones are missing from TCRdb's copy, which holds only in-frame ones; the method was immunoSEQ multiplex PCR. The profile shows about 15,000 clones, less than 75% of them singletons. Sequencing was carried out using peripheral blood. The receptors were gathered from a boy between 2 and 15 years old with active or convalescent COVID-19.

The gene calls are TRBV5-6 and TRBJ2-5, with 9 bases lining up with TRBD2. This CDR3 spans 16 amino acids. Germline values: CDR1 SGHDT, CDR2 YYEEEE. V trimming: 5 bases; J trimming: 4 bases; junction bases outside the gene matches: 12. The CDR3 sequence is CASSPRAGGYGETQYF. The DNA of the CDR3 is TGTGCCAGCAGTCCTCGGGCGGGAGGGTACGGAGAGACCCAGTACTTC.

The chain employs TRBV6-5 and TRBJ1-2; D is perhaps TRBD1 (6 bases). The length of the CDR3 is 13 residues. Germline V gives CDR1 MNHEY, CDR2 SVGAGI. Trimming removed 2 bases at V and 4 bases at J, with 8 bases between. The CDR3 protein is CASSYGQSYGYTF. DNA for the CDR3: TGTGCCAGCAGTTACGGACAGAGCTATGGCTACACCTTC.

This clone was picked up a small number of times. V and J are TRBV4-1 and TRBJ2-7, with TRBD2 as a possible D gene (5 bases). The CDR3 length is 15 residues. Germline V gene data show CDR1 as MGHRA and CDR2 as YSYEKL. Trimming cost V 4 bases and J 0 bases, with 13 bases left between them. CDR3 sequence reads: CASSPWTLSSYEQYF. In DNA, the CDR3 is TGCGCCAGCAGCCCGTGGACTCTTAGCTCCTACGAGCAGTACTTC.

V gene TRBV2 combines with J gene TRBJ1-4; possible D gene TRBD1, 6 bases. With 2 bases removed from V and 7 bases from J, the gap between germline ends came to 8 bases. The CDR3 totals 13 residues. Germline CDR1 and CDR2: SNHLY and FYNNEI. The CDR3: CASSERTVEKLFF. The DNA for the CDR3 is TGTGCCAGCAGTGAACGGACAGTTGAAAAACTGTTTTTT.

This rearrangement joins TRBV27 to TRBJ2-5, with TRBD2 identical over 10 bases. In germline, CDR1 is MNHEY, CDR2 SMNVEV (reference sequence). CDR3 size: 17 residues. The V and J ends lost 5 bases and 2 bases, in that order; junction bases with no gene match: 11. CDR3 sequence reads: CASSQSQREGWQETQYF. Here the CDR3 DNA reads TGTGCCAGCAGTCAATCTCAGCGGGAGGGATGGCAAGAGACCCAGTACTTC.

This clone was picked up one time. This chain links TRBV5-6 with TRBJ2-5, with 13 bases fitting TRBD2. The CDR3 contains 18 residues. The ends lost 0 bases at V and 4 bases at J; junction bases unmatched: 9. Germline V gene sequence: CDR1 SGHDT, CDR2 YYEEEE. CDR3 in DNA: TGTGCCAGCAGCTTGGCCGTGACTAGCGGGGGGAAAAGAGAGACCCAGTACTTC. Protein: CASSLAVTSGGKRETQYF.

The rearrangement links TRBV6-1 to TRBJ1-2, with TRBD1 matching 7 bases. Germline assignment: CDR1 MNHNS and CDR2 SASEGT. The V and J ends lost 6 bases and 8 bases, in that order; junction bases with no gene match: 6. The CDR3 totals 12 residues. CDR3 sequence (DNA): TGTGCCAGCAGGGAGGGGGCTGGGGGCTACACCTTC. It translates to CASREGAGGYTF.

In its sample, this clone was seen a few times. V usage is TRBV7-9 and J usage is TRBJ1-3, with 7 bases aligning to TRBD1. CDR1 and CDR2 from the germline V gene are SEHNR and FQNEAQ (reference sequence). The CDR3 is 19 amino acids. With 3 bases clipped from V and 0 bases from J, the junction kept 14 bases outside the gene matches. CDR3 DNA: TGTGCCAGCAGCTTTTGGACCGGGACAGCACACTCCTCTGGAAACACCATATATTTT. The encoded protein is CASSFWTGTAHSSGNTIYF.